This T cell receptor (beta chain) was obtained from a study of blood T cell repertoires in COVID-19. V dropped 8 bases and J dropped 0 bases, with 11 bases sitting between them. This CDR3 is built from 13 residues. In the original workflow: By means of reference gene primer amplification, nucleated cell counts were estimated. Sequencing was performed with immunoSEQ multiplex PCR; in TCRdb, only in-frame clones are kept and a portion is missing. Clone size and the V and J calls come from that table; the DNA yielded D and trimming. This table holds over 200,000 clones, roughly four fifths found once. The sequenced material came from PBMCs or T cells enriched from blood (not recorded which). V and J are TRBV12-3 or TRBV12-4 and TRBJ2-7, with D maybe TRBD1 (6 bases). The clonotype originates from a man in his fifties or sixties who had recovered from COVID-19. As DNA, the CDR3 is TGTGCCAGCGGATCAGGGGACTCCTACGAGCAGTACTTC. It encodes CASGSGDSYEQYF.